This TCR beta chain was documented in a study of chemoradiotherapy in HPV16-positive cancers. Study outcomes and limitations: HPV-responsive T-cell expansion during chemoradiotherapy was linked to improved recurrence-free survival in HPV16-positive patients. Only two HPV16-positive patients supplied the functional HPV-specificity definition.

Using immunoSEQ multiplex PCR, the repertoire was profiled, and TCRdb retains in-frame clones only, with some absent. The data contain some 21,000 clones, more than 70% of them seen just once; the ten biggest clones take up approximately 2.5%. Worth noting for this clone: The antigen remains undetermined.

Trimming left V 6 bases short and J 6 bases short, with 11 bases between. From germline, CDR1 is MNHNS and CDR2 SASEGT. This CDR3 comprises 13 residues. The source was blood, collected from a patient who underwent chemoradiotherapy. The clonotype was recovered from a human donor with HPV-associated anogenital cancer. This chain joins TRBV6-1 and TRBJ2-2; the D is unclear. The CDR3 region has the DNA TGTGCCAGCAGCGCCGTCGGCCCCGGGGAGCTGTTTTTT. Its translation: CASSAVGPGELFF.